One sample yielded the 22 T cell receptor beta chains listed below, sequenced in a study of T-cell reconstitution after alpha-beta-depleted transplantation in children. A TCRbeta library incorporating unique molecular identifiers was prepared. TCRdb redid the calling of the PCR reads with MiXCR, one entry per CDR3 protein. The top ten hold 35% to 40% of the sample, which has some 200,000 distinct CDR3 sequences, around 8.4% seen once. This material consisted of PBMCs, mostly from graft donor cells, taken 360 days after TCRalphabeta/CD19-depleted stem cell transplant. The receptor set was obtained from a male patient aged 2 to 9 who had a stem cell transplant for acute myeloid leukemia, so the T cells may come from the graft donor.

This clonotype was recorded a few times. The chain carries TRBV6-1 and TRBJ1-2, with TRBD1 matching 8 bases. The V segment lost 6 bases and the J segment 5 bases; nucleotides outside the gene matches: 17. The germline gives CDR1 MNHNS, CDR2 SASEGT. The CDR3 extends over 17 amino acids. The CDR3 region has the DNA TGTGCCAGCAGGATATGGGGTGGGATGACAGGGGTATATGGCTACACCTTC. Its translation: CASRIWGGMTGVYGYTF.

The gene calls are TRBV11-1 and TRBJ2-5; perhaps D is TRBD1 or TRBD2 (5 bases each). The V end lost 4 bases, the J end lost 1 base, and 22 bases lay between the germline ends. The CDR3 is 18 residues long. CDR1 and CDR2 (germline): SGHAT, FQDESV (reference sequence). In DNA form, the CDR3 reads TGTGCCAGCAGCTCACTGGGGGACCTAGGGGAAAGCCAAGAGACCCAGTACTTC. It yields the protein CASSSLGDLGESQETQYF.

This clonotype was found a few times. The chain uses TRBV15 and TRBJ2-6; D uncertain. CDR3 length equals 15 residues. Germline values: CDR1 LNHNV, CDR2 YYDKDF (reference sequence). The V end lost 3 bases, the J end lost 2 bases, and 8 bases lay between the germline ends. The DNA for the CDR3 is TGTGCCACCAGCAGGGTACTGGCTGGGGCCAACGTCCTGACTTTC. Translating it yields CATSRVLAGANVLTF.

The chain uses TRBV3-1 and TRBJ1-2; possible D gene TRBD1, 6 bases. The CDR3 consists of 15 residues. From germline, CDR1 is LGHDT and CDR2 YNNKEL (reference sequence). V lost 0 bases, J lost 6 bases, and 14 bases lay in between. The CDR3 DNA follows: TGTGCCAGCAGCCAAGACAGGCTGGACAGACATGGCTACACCTTC. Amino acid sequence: CASSQDRLDRHGYTF.

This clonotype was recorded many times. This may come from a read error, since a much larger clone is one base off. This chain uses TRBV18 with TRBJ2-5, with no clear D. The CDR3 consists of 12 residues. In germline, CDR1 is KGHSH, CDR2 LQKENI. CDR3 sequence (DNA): TGTGCCAGCTCACCAGGGGTAGAGACCCAGCACTTC. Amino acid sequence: CASSPGVETQHF.

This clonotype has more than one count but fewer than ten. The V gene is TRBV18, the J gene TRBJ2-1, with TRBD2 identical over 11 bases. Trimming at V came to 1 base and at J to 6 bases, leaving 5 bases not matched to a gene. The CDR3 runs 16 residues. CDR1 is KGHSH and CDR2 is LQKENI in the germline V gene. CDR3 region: CASSPLITSGSNEQFF. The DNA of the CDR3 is TGTGCCAGCTCACCACTAATAACTAGCGGGAGCAATGAGCAGTTCTTC. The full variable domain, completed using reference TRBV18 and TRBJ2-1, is NAGVMQNPRHLVRRRGQEARLRCSPMKGHSHVYWYRQLPEEGLKFMVYLQKENIIDESGMPKERFSAEFPKEGPSILRIQQVVRGDSAAYFCASSPLITSGSNEQFFGPGTRLTVL.

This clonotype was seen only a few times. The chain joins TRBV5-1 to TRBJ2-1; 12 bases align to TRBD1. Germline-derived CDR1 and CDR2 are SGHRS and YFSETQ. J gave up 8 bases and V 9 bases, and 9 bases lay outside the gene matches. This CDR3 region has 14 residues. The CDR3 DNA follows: TGCGCCACCGCCCTGGGGACAGGGGGCGATGAGCAGTTCTTC. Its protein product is CATALGTGGDEQFF.

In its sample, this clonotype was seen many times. The CDR3 sequence is CASSFTAGGPADTQYF. The CDR3 DNA is TGCGCCAGCAGCTTTACAGCGGGAGGGCCCGCAGATACGCAGTATTTT. The V gene is TRBV5-1, the J gene TRBJ2-3; TRBD2 aligns across 10 bases. Germline lookup yields CDR1 SGHRS and CDR2 YFSETQ. This CDR3 region has 16 residues. The V segment lost 2 bases and the J segment 4 bases; nucleotides outside the gene matches: 7.

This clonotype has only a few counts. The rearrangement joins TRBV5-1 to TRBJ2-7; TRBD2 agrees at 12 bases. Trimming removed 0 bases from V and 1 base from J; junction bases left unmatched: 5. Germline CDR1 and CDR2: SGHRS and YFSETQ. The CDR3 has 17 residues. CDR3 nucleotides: TGCGCCAGCAGCTTGGGACTAGCGGGAGTTCAGTCCTACGAGCAGTACTTC. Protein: CASSLGLAGVQSYEQYF.

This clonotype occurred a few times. The CDR3 loop reads CASSLAPFYGYTF. CDR3 nucleotide sequence: TGTGCCAGCAGCTTGGCACCATTCTATGGCTACACCTTC. This chain links TRBV7-8 with TRBJ1-2; no reliable D call. Between the trimmed V and J ends, which lost 3 bases and 4 bases, there was a span of 9 bases. The CDR3 is 13 amino acids. CDR1 and CDR2 (germline): SGHVS, FQNEAQ.

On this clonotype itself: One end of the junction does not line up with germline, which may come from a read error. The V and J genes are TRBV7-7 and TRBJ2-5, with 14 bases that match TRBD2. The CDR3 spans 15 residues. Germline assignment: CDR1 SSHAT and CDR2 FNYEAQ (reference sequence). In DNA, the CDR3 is TGTGCTAGCAGTCCAGGACTAGCGGGGGGTGAGACCCAGTACTTC. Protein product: CASSPGLAGGETQYF.

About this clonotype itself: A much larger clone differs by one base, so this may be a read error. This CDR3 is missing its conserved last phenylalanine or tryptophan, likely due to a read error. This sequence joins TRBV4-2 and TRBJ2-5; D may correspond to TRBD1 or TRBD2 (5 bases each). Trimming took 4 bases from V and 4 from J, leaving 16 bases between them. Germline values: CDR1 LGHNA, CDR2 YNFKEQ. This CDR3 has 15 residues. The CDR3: CASSRVVFGGETQYC. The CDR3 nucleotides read TGTGCCAGCAGCCGAGTAGTATTTGGGGGAGAGACCCAGTACTGC.

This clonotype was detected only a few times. The CDR3 bases are TGTGCCAGCAGTCCCCGTGGTTCTGGAAACACCATATATTTT. It translates to CASSPRGSGNTIYF. This chain links TRBV12-3 or TRBV12-4 with TRBJ1-3; D is undetermined. Trimming removed 5 bases at V and 1 base at J, with 9 bases between. CDR3 length: 14 amino acids.

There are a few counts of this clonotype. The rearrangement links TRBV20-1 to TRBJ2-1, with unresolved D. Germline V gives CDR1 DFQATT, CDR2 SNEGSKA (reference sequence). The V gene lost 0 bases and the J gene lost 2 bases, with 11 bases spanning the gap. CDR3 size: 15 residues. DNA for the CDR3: TGCAGTGCTAGAGAACCCCTAAAAGCCTACAATGAGCAGTTCTTC. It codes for CSAREPLKAYNEQFF.

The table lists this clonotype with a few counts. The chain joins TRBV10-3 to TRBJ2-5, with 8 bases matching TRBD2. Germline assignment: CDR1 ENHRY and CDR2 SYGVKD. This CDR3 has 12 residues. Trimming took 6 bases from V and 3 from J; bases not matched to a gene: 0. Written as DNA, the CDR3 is TGTGCCATCAGCGGGGGGGAAGAGACCCAGTACTTC. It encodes CAISGGEETQYF.

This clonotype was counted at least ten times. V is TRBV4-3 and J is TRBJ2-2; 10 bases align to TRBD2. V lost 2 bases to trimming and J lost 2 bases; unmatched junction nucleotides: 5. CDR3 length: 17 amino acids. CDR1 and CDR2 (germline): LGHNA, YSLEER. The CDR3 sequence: CASSQRTSGINTGELFF. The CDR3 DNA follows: TGCGCCAGCAGCCAACGGACTAGCGGCATTAACACCGGGGAGCTGTTTTTT.

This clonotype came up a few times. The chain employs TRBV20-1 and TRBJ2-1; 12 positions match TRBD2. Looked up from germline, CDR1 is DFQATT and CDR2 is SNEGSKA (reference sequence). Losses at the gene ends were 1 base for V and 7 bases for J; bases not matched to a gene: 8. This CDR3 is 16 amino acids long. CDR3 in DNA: TGCAGTGCTAGAGGGCCTAGCGGGAGGGCCGGGAATGAGCAGTTCTTC. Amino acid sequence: CSARGPSGRAGNEQFF.

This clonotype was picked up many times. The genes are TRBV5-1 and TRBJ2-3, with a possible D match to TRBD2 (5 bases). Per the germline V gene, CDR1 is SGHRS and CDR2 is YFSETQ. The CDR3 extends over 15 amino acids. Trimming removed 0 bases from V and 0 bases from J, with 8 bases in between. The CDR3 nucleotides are TGCGCCAGCAGCTTGGCGGGAACTAGCACAGATACGCAGTATTTT. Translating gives CASSLAGTSTDTQYF.

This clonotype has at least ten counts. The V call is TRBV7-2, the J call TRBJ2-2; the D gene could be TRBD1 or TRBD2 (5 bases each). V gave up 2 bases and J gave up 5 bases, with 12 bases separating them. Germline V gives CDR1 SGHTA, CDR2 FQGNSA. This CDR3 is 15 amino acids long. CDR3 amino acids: CASSLYFRETGELFF. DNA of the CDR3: TGTGCCAGCAGCTTATACTTCAGGGAGACCGGGGAGCTGTTTTTT. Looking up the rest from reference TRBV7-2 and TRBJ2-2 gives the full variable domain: GAGVSQSPSNKVTEKGKDVELRCDPISGHTALYWYRQSLGQGLEFLIYFQGNSAPDKSGLPSDRFSAERTGGSVSTLTIQRTQQEDSAVYLCASSLYFRETGELFFGEGSRLTVL.

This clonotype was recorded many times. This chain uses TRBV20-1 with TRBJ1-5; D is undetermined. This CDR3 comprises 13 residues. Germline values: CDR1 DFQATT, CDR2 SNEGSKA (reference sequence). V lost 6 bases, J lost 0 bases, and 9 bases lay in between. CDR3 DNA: TGCAGTGCGAGGACGGATAGCAATCAGCCCCAGCATTTT. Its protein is CSARTDSNQPQHF.

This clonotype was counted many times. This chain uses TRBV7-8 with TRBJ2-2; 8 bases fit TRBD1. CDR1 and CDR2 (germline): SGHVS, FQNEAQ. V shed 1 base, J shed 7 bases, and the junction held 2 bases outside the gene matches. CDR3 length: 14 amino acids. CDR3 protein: CASSLVTGVGELFF. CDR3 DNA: TGTGCCAGCAGCTTAGTGACAGGGGTCGGGGAGCTGTTTTTT.

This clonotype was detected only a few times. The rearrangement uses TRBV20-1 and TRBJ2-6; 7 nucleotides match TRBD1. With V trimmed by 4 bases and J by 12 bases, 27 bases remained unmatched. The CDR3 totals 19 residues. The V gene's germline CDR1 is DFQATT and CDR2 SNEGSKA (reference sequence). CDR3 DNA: TGCAGTGCTACACGGGACAGAGAGCCGGGACAGAGAGCCAGGGGCGTCCTGACTTTC. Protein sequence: CSATRDREPGQRARGVLTF.